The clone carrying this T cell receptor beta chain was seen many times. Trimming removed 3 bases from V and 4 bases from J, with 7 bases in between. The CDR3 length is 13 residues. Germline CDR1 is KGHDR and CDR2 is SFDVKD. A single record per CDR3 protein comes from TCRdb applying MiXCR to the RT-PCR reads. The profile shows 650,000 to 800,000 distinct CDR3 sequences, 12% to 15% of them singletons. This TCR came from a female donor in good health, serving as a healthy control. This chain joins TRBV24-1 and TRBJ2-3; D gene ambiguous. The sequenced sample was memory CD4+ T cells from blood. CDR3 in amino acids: CATSDGGADTQYF. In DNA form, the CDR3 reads TGTGCCACCAGTGATGGTGGGGCAGATACGCAGTATTTT.